The 10 T cell receptor beta chains presented below share a single source sample, sequenced in a study of cytomegalovirus exposure and HLA in healthy donors. Researchers ran the PCR with 60 Vbeta and 13 Jbeta primers. The data were produced by immunoSEQ multiplex PCR, yet TCRdb's version contains in-frame clones alone and is incomplete. The sample has 95,000 to 150,000 clones, roughly three fifths seen once. Sequencing was carried out using PBMCs. The receptors were gathered from a man aged 18 to 30 in good health and CMV-seronegative.

This rearrangement joins TRBV15 to TRBJ2-3, with TRBD2 matching 9 bases. The V gene end was trimmed by 0 bases and the J gene end by 2 bases; junction bases not matched to a gene: 9. Germline CDR1 is LNHNV and CDR2 is YYDKDF (reference sequence). The CDR3 loop spans 18 amino acids. The CDR3 DNA sequence: TGTGCCACCAGCAGAGAGTGGGGCGGGGGGGCCTACACAGATACGCAGTATTTT. The encoded protein is CATSREWGGGAYTDTQYF.

This clone was picked up one time. The rearrangement links TRBV7-8 to TRBJ1-5; 9 nucleotides align to TRBD1. The CDR3 covers 20 residues. Germline CDR1 and CDR2: SGHVS and FQNEAQ. Germline trimming cut 5 bases from V and 6 bases from J; bases unmatched to any gene: 23. CDR3 sequence reads: CASSPNGIWTGDLVGQPQHF. In DNA, the CDR3 is TGTGCCAGCAGCCCCAACGGTATCTGGACAGGGGATTTGGTTGGTCAGCCCCAGCATTTT.

V is TRBV14 and J is TRBJ2-3; maybe TRBD2 (5 bases). This CDR3 spans 16 amino acids. Germline V lookup: CDR1 SGHDN, CDR2 FVKESK. Between the trimmed V and J ends, which lost 1 base and 2 bases, there was a span of 13 bases. The CDR3 coding sequence is TGTGCCAGCAGCCAAGGCTTGGGCGGGTACACAGATACGCAGTATTTT. This gives the protein CASSQGLGGYTDTQYF.

This clone showed up just a few times. The chain links TRBV28 to TRBJ1-4; 7 bases agree with TRBD1. V gave up 2 bases and J gave up 6 bases; unmatched junction bases: 9. CDR1 is MDHEN and CDR2 is SYDVKM in the germline V gene. There are 16 residues in the CDR3. The CDR3 DNA sequence: TGTGCCAGCAGTTTAATCAGACAGGGCGGGGATGAAAAACTGTTTTTT. Its translation: CASSLIRQGGDEKLFF.

This clone came up a few times. J is TRBJ1-4 and V is TRBV10-1, with TRBD1 as a possible D gene (6 bases). Trimming took 5 bases from V and 0 from J, leaving 10 bases between them. Germline V gene sequence: CDR1 WNHNN, CDR2 SYGVQD (reference sequence). This CDR3 is 15 amino acids long. CDR3 nucleotide sequence: TGCGCCAGCAGTAAGGGGGACGCAACTAATGAAAAACTGTTTTTT. It is translated as CASSKGDATNEKLFF.

This clone was observed once. The chain joins TRBV15 to TRBJ2-1; 8 nucleotides line up with TRBD1. Unmatched junction bases numbered 5, after V lost 3 bases and J lost 10 bases. The CDR3 loop spans 13 amino acids. The V gene's germline CDR1 is LNHNV and CDR2 YYDKDF (reference sequence). The CDR3 sequence is CATSSETGVEQFF. The CDR3 DNA follows: TGTGCCACCAGCAGCGAGACAGGGGTCGAGCAGTTCTTC.

V is TRBV5-1 and J is TRBJ2-1; D is unresolved. V lost 1 base, J lost 6 bases, and 2 bases lay in between. CDR1 and CDR2 (germline): SGHRS, YFSETQ. The CDR3 sequence is 11 residues long. CDR3 in DNA: TGCGCCAGCAGCTTGCTCAATGAGCAGTTCTTC. Protein: CASSLLNEQFF.

This chain links TRBV7-2 with TRBJ1-3, with 8 bases lining up with TRBD1. The germline V gene has CDR1 SGHTA and CDR2 FQGNSA. This CDR3 has 16 amino acids. V shed 5 bases, J shed 1 base, and the junction held 7 bases outside the gene matches. The chain's CDR3 is CASSASRGLSGNTIYF. The DNA of the CDR3 is TGTGCCAGCAGCGCTTCCAGGGGGCTGTCTGGAAACACCATATATTTT.

V usage is TRBV19 and J usage is TRBJ1-1; 7 positions agree with TRBD1. Trimming cost V 9 bases and J 5 bases; bases outside gene matches: 3. CDR3 length: 11 amino acids. Germline CDR1 reads LNHDA; CDR2 reads SQIVND (reference sequence). CDR3 amino acids: CASGRGTEAFF. Written as DNA, the CDR3 is TGTGCCAGCGGCAGGGGGACTGAAGCTTTCTTT.

This clone was recorded a few times. This chain links TRBV4-3 with TRBJ2-7, with D possibly matching TRBD2 (5 bases). V was cut by 0 bases and J by 3 bases, with 18 bases left in between. The CDR3 spans 17 residues. Germline loops: CDR1 LGHNA, CDR2 YSLEER. CDR3 nucleotides: TGCGCCAGCAGCCAAGATAGTCTAGCTGGAAGGGACTACGAGCAGTACTTC. Protein product: CASSQDSLAGRDYEQYF.